These 24 T cell receptor beta chains came from one sample sequenced in a study of T-cell memory formation after mild COVID-19. TCRdb processed the 5' RACE reads anew with MiXCR; each CDR3 protein has one entry. The table shows about 49,000 distinct CDR3 sequences, with 5.5% to 7.5% occurring only once. Sequencing was done on a sample of PBMCs or a T cell subset sorted from them (not recorded which). These receptors were taken from a man younger than 35 who had mild COVID-19 (a few samples of this study predate the infection). Cell type and time point are not known.

This clonotype has a count of ten or more. CDR3 sequence: CASSPRTTPGVQYF. The CDR3 region has the DNA TGTGCCAGCAGCCCCCGGACTACCCCGGGGGTGCAGTATTTT. V usage is TRBV7-2 and J usage is TRBJ2-3; D perhaps matches TRBD2 (6 bases). V shed 5 bases and J shed 11 bases, with 20 bases lying between them. Per germline, CDR1 SGHTA and CDR2 FQGNSA. The CDR3 sequence is 14 residues long. Using reference TRBV7-2 and TRBJ2-3 for the parts outside the CDR3, the full variable domain is GAGVSQSPSNKVTEKGKDVELRCDPISGHTALYWYRQSLGQGLEFLIYFQGNSAPDKSGLPSDRFSAERTGGSVSTLTIQRTQQEDSAVYLCASSPRTTPGVQYFGPGTRLTVL.

This chain uses TRBV7-9 with TRBJ1-6; D unclear. V was trimmed by 4 bases and J by 11 bases, leaving 12 bases between them. From germline, CDR1 is SEHNR and CDR2 FQNEAQ (reference sequence). This CDR3 is built from 13 residues. The CDR3 sequence is CASSYLLEAPLHF. The CDR3 DNA is TGTGCCAGCAGCTATCTCCTGGAAGCACCCCTCCACTTT. The full variable domain, completed using reference TRBV7-9 and TRBJ1-6, is DTGVSQNPRHKITKRGQNVTFRCDPISEHNRLYWYRQTLGQGPEFLTYFQNEAQLEKSRLLSDRFSAERPKGSFSTLEIQRTEQGDSAMYLCASSYLLEAPLHFGNGTRLTVT.

This clonotype counts as medium-sized. This sequence joins TRBV12-3 or TRBV12-4 and TRBJ2-7; D unclear. There are 13 residues in the CDR3. The V end lost 2 bases, the J end lost 3 bases, and 8 bases lay between the germline ends. The chain's CDR3 is CASSLSHFYEQYF. CDR3 in DNA: TGTGCCAGCAGTTTAAGTCACTTCTACGAGCAGTACTTC.

The rearrangement joins TRBV27 to TRBJ2-7; 8 bases align to TRBD1. This CDR3 spans 15 amino acids. V lost 5 bases, J lost 7 bases, and 13 bases stayed unmatched. Germline V CDR1 and CDR2: MNHEY, SMNVEV (reference sequence). Here the CDR3 reads CASSPLQGAPGEQYF. The CDR3 region has the DNA TGTGCCAGCAGTCCTCTGCAGGGGGCACCGGGAGAGCAGTACTTC.

This clonotype was found many times. This chain joins TRBV7-9 and TRBJ2-3, with 9 nucleotides matching TRBD2. Germline values: CDR1 SEHNR, CDR2 FQNEAQ (reference sequence). V shed 6 bases and J 3 bases; nucleotides not matched to a gene: 7. This CDR3 region has 15 residues. In DNA form, the CDR3 reads TGTGCCAGCAGTTCAGCGGGGGGTTCGACAGATACGCAGTATTTT. This codes for CASSSAGGSTDTQYF. Variable domain in full (rest from reference TRBV7-9 and TRBJ2-3): DTGVSQNPRHKITKRGQNVTFRCDPISEHNRLYWYRQTLGQGPEFLTYFQNEAQLEKSRLLSDRFSAERPKGSFSTLEIQRTEQGDSAMYLCASSSAGGSTDTQYFGPGTRLTVL.

This clonotype was detected a few times. The chain couples TRBV7-9 to TRBJ1-1, with D perhaps matching TRBD1 (6 bases). V was pared by 0 bases and J by 4 bases, with 9 bases between. Germline CDR1 reads SEHNR; CDR2 reads FQNEAQ (reference sequence). The CDR3 has 14 residues. The CDR3 spells CASSLARGSTEAFF. The CDR3 DNA reads TGTGCCAGCAGCTTAGCCAGGGGAAGCACTGAAGCTTTCTTT.

This clonotype was seen a handful of times. The chain joins TRBV11-3 to TRBJ2-1, with D perhaps matching TRBD2 (5 bases). The CDR3 is made up of 13 amino acids. The germline CDR1 and CDR2 sequences are SGHNT and YENEEA. V was pared by 4 bases and J by 12 bases, with 16 bases between. CDR3 amino acids: CASSSDSSGMQFF. The CDR3 region has the DNA TGTGCCAGCAGCTCGGACTCCTCCGGTATGCAGTTCTTC.

The chain uses TRBV20-1 and TRBJ2-3; 11 bases line up with TRBD2. Germline V gene data show CDR1 as DFQATT and CDR2 as SNEGSKA (reference sequence). The J segment lost 8 bases and the V segment lost 4 bases, leaving 5 bases of the junction unmatched. The CDR3 is 13 residues long. The CDR3 nucleotides are TGCAGTGCTAAGTTAGCGGGGGGGCCTACGCAGTATTTT. Encoded protein: CSAKLAGGPTQYF.

There are many counts of this clonotype. V and J are TRBV7-9 and TRBJ2-1; D may be TRBD2 (6 bases). The germline gives CDR1 SEHNR, CDR2 FQNEAQ (reference sequence). This CDR3 region has 16 residues. The V end lost 2 bases, the J end lost 0 bases, and 11 bases lay between the germline ends. CDR3 sequence reads: CASSLSLASSYNEQFF. The CDR3 DNA reads TGTGCCAGCAGCTTATCGCTAGCGAGCTCCTACAATGAGCAGTTCTTC.

The chain couples TRBV7-2 to TRBJ1-2; D unresolved. Per the germline V gene, CDR1 is SGHTA and CDR2 is FQGNSA. CDR3 size: 13 residues. The V end was cut by 7 bases, the J end by 6 bases, with 15 bases between. This CDR3 reads CASTPTPQNGYTF. CDR3 DNA sequence: TGTGCCAGCACCCCTACCCCCCAGAATGGCTACACCTTC.

CDR3 sequence (DNA): TGCAGTGCTAGTGTTTTTCCTGAAGCTTTCTTT. This translates into CSASVFPEAFF. The genes are TRBV20-1 and TRBJ1-1; D gene unclear. V lost 3 bases and J 6 bases, leaving 8 bases between the germline ends. CDR3 size: 11 residues. In germline, CDR1 is DFQATT, CDR2 SNEGSKA (reference sequence).

This chain uses TRBV6-1 with TRBJ2-1; D is unclear. CDR1 is MNHNS, CDR2 SASEGT, per germline. CDR3 size: 12 residues. Trimming took 2 bases from V and 13 from J, leaving 12 bases between them. CDR3 loop: CASSELSWVQFF. The DNA of the CDR3 is TGTGCCAGCAGTGAACTGAGTTGGGTACAGTTCTTC.

The chain links TRBV28 to TRBJ1-1; TRBD1 might be the D (5 bases). Germline CDR1 is MDHEN and CDR2 is SYDVKM. Trimming took off 4 bases at V and 11 bases at J, with 11 bases between the two ends. This CDR3 spans 11 amino acids. The CDR3 reads CASSSWDLAFF. The CDR3 region has the DNA TGTGCCAGCAGTTCCTGGGACCTCGCTTTCTTT.

In this sample, this clonotype turned up many times. The chain couples TRBV5-1 to TRBJ2-1; D gene ambiguous. The CDR3 has 13 residues. Trimming shortened V by 4 bases and J by 9 bases, and 14 bases separated the two germline ends. The V gene's germline CDR1 is SGHRS and CDR2 YFSETQ. Here the CDR3 reads CASSRVLVGEQFF. CDR3 nucleotides: TGCGCCAGCAGCCGTGTTCTAGTGGGTGAGCAGTTCTTC. Full variable domain (missing parts from reference TRBV5-1 and TRBJ2-1): KAGVTQTPRYLIKTRGQQVTLSCSPISGHRSVSWYQQTPGQGLQFLFEYFSETQRNKGNFPGRFSGRQFSNSRSEMNVSTLELGDSALYLCASSRVLVGEQFFGPGTRLTVL.

This clonotype was picked up a small number of times. At one boundary the junction diverges from the germline segment, which might be a read error. The chain uses TRBV7-9 and TRBJ1-4; weak D call: TRBD1 (5 bases). The CDR3 is 13 residues long. The germline V gene has CDR1 SEHNR and CDR2 FQNEAQ (reference sequence). The CDR3 coding sequence is TGTGCCAGCAGCTTAGTAGACAGTCCCCTGATACCTTTT. It codes for CASSLVDSPLIPF. The full variable domain, its missing parts supplied by reference TRBV7-9 and TRBJ1-4, is DTGVSQNPRHKITKRGQNVTFRCDPISEHNRLYWYRQTLGQGPEFLTYFQNEAQLEKSRLLSDRFSAERPKGSFSTLEIQRTEQGDSAMYLCASSLVDSPLIPFGSGTQLSVL.

V is TRBV3-1 and J is TRBJ2-2, with D tentatively TRBD2 (5 bases). The germline CDR1 and CDR2 sequences are LGHDT and YNNKEL (reference sequence). This CDR3 spans 14 amino acids. V shed 1 base and J shed 8 bases, with 11 bases lying between them. CDR3 protein: CASSQGVGVGELFF. CDR3 coding DNA: TGTGCCAGCAGCCAAGGGGTCGGGGTAGGGGAGCTGTTTTTT.

This clonotype was seen repeatedly, ten times or more. The gene calls are TRBV7-9 and TRBJ1-4, with D perhaps matching TRBD1 (6 bases). This CDR3 has 16 residues. From germline, CDR1 is SEHNR and CDR2 FQNEAQ (reference sequence). V shed 6 bases and J shed 0 bases, with 14 bases lying between them. The CDR3 nucleotides are TGTGCCAGCAGGGCAGGGGACGGTCCAACTAATGAAAAACTGTTTTTT. This sequence encodes CASRAGDGPTNEKLFF. The full variable domain, in which reference TRBV7-9 and TRBJ1-4 provide the parts outside the CDR3, is DTGVSQNPRHKITKRGQNVTFRCDPISEHNRLYWYRQTLGQGPEFLTYFQNEAQLEKSRLLSDRFSAERPKGSFSTLEIQRTEQGDSAMYLCASRAGDGPTNEKLFFGSGTQLSVL.

This clonotype was counted many times. This chain joins TRBV6-1 and TRBJ2-1; 9 bases are shared with TRBD1. V gave up 7 bases and J gave up 10 bases; unmatched junction bases: 17. The germline CDR1 and CDR2 sequences are MNHNS and SASEGT. This CDR3 contains 16 residues. CDR3 protein: CASTRRPGQGSREQFF. For the CDR3, the DNA is TGTGCCAGCACCCGACGGCCGGGACAGGGCTCTCGGGAGCAGTTCTTC.

This clonotype was seen more than once but under ten times. The rearrangement joins TRBV18 to TRBJ1-2; no definite D call. Germline lookup yields CDR1 KGHSH and CDR2 LQKENI. The CDR3 extends over 14 amino acids. Trimming shortened V by 3 bases and J by 6 bases, and 14 bases separated the two germline ends. This CDR3 reads CASSPLSGMHGYTF. The CDR3 DNA reads as TGTGCCAGCTCACCCCTTTCCGGGATGCATGGCTACACCTTC.

J is TRBJ1-6 and V is TRBV12-3 or TRBV12-4, with 9 bases fitting TRBD1. The CDR3 is 16 amino acids. J gave up 7 bases and V 7 bases, and 11 bases lay outside the gene matches. CDR3 residues: CASTGQNGQGNSPLHF. Written as DNA, the CDR3 is TGTGCCAGCACCGGACAAAACGGACAGGGGAATTCACCCCTCCACTTT.

This clonotype was seen at least ten times. V and J are TRBV7-2 and TRBJ2-1, with D perhaps given as TRBD1 or TRBD2 (6 bases each). Per germline, CDR1 SGHTA and CDR2 FQGNSA. V lost 4 bases and J 15 bases, leaving 22 bases between the germline ends. The length of the CDR3 is 14 residues. The CDR3 sequence: CASSYNGLRGPRFF. CDR3 nucleotides: TGTGCCAGCAGCTACAATGGACTCCGGGGGCCACGGTTCTTC. Full variable domain (rest looked up from reference TRBV7-2 and TRBJ2-1): GAGVSQSPSNKVTEKGKDVELRCDPISGHTALYWYRQSLGQGLEFLIYFQGNSAPDKSGLPSDRFSAERTGGSVSTLTIQRTQQEDSAVYLCASSYNGLRGPRFFGPGTRLTVL.

The rearrangement uses TRBV3-1 and TRBJ2-3; 12 nucleotides agree with TRBD2. The CDR3 contains 17 residues. Germline V gives CDR1 LGHDT, CDR2 YNNKEL (reference sequence). J was trimmed by 2 bases and V by 2 bases; bases with no gene match: 5. CDR3 protein: CASSQTSGGSYTDTQYF. In DNA, the CDR3 is TGTGCCAGCAGCCAAACTAGCGGGGGGTCCTACACAGATACGCAGTATTTT.

The chain joins TRBV27 to TRBJ2-3; no firm D call. The CDR3 sequence is 15 residues long. Germline CDR1 MNHEY, CDR2 SMNVEV (reference sequence). Trimming stripped 0 bases from V and 2 bases from J, with 9 bases between. The CDR3 bases are TGTGCCAGCAGTTTATCGGGCAGGCCCACAGATACGCAGTATTTT. Translation gives CASSLSGRPTDTQYF.

The CDR3 sequence is CASSHGTGLGYTF. DNA of the CDR3: TGTGCCAGCAGCCATGGGACAGGGCTTGGCTACACCTTC. The rearrangement uses TRBV3-1 and TRBJ1-2; TRBD1 matches 9 bases. The CDR3 consists of 13 residues. Germline trimming cut 3 bases from V and 7 bases from J; bases unmatched to any gene: 3. Looked up from germline, CDR1 is LGHDT and CDR2 is YNNKEL (reference sequence).